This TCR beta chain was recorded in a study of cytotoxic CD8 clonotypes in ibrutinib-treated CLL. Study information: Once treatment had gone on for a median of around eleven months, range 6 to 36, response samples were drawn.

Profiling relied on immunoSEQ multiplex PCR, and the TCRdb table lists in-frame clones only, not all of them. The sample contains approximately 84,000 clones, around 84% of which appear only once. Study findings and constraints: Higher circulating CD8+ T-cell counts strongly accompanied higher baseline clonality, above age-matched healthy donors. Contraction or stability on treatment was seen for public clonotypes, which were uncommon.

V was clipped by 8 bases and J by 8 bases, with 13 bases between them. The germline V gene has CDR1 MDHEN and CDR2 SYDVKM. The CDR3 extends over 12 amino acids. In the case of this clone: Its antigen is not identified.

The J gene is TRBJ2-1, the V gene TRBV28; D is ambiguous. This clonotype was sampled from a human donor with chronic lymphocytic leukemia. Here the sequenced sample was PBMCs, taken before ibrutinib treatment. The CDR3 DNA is TGTGCCAGCTTTACGTCGCTCCATGAGCAGTTCTTC. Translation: CASFTSLHEQFF.